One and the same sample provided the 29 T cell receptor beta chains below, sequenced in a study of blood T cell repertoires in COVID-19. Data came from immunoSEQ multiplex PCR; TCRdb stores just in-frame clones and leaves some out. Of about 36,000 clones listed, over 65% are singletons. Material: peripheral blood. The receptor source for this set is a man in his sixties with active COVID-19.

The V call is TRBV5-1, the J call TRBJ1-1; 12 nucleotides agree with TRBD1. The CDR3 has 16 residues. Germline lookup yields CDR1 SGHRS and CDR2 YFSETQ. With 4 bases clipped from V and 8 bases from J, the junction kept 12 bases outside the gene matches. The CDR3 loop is CASSLQGQGAVGEAFF. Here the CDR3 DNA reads TGCGCCAGCAGCCTGCAGGGACAGGGGGCAGTCGGAGAAGCTTTCTTT.

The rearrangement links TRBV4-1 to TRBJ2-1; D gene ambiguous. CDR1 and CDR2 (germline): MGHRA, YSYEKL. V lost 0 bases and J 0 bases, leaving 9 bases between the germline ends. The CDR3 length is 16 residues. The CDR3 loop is CASSQDPTGSYNEQFF. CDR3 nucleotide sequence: TGCGCCAGCAGCCAAGATCCCACGGGCTCCTACAATGAGCAGTTCTTC.

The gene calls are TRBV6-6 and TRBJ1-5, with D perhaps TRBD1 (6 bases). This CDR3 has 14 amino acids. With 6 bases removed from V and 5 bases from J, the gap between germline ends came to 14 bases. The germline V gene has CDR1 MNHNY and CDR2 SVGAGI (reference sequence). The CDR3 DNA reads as TGTGCCAGCAGGGGTAGGGCAGGGGATCAGCCCCAGCATTTT. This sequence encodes CASRGRAGDQPQHF.

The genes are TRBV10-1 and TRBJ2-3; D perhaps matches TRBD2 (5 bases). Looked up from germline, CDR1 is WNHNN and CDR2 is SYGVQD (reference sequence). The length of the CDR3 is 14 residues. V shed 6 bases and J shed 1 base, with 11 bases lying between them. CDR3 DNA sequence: TGCGCCAGCAGCGATCAGCGGCGCACAGATACGCAGTATTTT. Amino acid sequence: CASSDQRRTDTQYF.

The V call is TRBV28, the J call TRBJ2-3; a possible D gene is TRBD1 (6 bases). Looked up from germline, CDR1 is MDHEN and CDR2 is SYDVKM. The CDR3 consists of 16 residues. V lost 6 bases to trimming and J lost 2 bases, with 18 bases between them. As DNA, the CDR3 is TGTGCCAGCAGCCCCCCTAGGGGGTGGGACACAGATACGCAGTATTTT. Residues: CASSPPRGWDTDTQYF.

CDR3: CATSARLQETQYF. The CDR3 DNA reads TGTGCCACCAGCGCAAGACTGCAAGAGACCCAGTACTTC. The chain carries TRBV15 and TRBJ2-5, with unresolved D. CDR1 is LNHNV, CDR2 YYDKDF, per germline (reference sequence). V lost 5 bases, J lost 2 bases, and 9 bases lay in between. This CDR3 comprises 13 residues. The full variable domain, in which reference TRBV15 and TRBJ2-5 provide the parts outside the CDR3, is DAMVIQNPRYQVTQFGKPVTLSCSQTLNHNVMYWYQQKSSQAPKLLFHYYDKDFNNEADTPDNFQSRRPNTSFCFLDIRSPGLGDTAMYLCATSARLQETQYFGPGTRLLVL.

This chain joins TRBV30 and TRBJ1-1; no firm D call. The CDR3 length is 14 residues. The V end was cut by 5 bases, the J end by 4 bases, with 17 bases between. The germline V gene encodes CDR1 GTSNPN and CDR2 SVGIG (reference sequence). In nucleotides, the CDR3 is TGTGCCTGGGGTCTGGTCGGTGCCGTCACTGAAGCTTTCTTT. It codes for CAWGLVGAVTEAFF.

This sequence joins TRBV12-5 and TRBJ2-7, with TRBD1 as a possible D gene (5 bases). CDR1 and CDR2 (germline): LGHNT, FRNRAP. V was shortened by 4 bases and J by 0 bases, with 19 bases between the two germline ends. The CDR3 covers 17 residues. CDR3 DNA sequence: TGTGCTAGTGGTTCGATAATGGAAAGTAGGGGCTCCTACGAGCAGTACTTC. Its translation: CASGSIMESRGSYEQYF.

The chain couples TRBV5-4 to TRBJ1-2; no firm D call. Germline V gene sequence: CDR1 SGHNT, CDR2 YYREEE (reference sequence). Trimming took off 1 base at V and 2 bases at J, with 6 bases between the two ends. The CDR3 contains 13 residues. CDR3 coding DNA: TGTGCCAGCAGCTTGCCCCAGAACTATGGCTACACCTTC. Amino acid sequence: CASSLPQNYGYTF.

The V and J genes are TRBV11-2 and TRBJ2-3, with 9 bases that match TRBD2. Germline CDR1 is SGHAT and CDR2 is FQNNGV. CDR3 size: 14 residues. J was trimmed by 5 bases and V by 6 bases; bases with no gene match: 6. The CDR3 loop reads CASRPLAGIDTQYF. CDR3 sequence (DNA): TGTGCCAGCAGACCTCTAGCGGGGATAGATACGCAGTATTTT.

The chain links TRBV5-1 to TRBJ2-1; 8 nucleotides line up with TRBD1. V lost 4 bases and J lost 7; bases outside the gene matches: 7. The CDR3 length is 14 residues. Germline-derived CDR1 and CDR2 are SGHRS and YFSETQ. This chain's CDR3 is CASSIGQGPNEQFF. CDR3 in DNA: TGCGCCAGCAGCATAGGACAGGGCCCGAATGAGCAGTTCTTC.

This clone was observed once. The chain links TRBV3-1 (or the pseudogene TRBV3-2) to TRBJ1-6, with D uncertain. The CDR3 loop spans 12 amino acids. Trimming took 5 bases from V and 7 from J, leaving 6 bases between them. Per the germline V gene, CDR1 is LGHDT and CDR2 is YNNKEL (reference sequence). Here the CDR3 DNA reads TGTGCCAGCAGCGGGAGGAATTCACCCCTCCACTTT. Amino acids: CASSGRNSPLHF.

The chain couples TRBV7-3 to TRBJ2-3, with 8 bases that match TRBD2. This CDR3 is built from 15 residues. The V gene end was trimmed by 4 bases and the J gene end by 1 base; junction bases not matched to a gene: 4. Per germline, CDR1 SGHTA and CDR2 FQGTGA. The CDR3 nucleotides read TGTGCCAGCAGCTCGAGCGGGGGCCGCACAGATACGCAGTATTTT. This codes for CASSSSGGRTDTQYF.

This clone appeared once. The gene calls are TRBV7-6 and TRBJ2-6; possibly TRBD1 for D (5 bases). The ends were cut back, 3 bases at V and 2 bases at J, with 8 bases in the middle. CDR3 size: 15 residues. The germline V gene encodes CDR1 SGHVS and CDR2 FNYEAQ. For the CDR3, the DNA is TGTGCCAGCAGCTTTCCCAGGGCTGGGGCCAACGTCCTGACTTTC. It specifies CASSFPRAGANVLTF.

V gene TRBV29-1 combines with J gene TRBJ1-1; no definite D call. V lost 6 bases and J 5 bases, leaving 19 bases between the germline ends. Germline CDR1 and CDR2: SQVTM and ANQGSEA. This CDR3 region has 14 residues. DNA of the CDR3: TGCAGCGTGGGTACGGCGTCAGGCCAGACTGAAGCTTTCTTT. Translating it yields CSVGTASGQTEAFF.

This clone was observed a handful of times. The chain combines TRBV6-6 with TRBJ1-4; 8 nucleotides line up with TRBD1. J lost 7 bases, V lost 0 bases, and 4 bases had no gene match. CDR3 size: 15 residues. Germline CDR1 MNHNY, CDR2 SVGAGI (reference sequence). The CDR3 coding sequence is TGTGCCAGCAGTTACTCACAGGGGGTTGGTGAAAAACTGTTTTTT. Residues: CASSYSQGVGEKLFF.

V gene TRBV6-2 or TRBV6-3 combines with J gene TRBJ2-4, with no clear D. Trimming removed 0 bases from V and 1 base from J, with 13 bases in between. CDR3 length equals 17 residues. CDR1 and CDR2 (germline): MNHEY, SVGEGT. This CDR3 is CASSYSSSTDAKNIQYF. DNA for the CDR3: TGTGCCAGCAGTTACTCGAGCAGCACAGACGCCAAAAACATTCAGTACTTC.

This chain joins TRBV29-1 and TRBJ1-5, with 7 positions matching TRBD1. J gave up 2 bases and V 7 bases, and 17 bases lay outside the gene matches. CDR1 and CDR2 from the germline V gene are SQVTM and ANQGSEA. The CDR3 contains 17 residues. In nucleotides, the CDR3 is TGCAGCGCCCGCGTCAGGGGGGACGAGAGACGCAATCAGCCCCAGCATTTT. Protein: CSARVRGDERRNQPQHF.

The CDR3: CASSSITGEETQYF. CDR3 DNA: TGTGCCAGCAGCTCGATCACAGGGGAAGAGACCCAGTACTTC. The V and J genes are TRBV5-5 and TRBJ2-5, with 7 nucleotides matching TRBD1. V lost 3 bases to trimming and J lost 3 bases; unmatched junction nucleotides: 5. CDR3 length: 14 amino acids. The germline V gene has CDR1 SGHKS and CDR2 YYEKEE (reference sequence).

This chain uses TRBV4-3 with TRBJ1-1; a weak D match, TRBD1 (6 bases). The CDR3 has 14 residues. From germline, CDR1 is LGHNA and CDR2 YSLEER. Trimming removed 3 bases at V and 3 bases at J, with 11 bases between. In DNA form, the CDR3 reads TGCGCCAGCAGCCAGGAGAACAGGGACACTGAAGCTTTCTTT. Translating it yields CASSQENRDTEAFF.

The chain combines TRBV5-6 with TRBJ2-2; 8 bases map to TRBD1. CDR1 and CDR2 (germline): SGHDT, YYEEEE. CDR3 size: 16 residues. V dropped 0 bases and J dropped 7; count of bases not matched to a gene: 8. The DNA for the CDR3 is TGTGCCAGCAGCTTGGGTCGAACAGGGGGGAGCGGGGAGCTGTTTTTT. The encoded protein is CASSLGRTGGSGELFF.

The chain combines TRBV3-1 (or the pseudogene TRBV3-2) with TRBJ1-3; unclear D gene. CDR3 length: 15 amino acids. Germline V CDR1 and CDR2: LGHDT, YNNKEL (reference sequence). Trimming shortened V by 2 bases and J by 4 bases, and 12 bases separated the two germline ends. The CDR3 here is CASSQSVGRGNTIYF. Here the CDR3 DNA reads TGTGCCAGCAGCCAAAGCGTGGGTAGGGGAAACACCATATATTTT.

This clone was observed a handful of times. CDR3 DNA sequence: TGTGCCAGCAGTGGGAGGCACAATGAGCAGTTCTTC. This encodes CASSGRHNEQFF. The J gene is TRBJ2-1, the V gene TRBV11-3, with D tentatively TRBD2 (6 bases). V dropped 6 bases and J dropped 5 bases, with 8 bases sitting between them. CDR1 is SGHNT and CDR2 is YENEEA in the germline V gene. This CDR3 is 12 amino acids long. The full variable domain, in which reference TRBV11-3 and TRBJ2-1 provide the parts outside the CDR3, is EAGVVQSPRYKIIEKKQPVAFWCNPISGHNTLYWYLQNLGQGPELLIRYENEEAVDDSQLPKDRFSAERLKGVDSTLKIQPAELGDSAVYLCASSGRHNEQFFGPGTRLTVL.

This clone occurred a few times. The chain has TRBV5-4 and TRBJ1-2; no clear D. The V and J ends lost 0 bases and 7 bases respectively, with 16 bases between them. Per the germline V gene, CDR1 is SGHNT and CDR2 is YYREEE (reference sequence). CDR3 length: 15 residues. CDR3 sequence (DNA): TGTGCCAGCAGCTTGGCCGACTCCGTTTTCGCTGGCTACACCTTC. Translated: CASSLADSVFAGYTF.

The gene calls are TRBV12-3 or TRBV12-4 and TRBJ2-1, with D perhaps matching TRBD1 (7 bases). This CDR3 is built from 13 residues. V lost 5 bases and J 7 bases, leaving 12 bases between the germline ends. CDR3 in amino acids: CASSGAGQNEQFF. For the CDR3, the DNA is TGTGCCAGCAGTGGGGCGGGACAGAATGAGCAGTTCTTC.

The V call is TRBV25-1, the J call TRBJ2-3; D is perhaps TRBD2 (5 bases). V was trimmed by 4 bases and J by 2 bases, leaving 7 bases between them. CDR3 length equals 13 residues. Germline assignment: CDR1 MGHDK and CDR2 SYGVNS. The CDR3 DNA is TGTGCCAGCAGTGTGAGGGTCACAGATACGCAGTATTTT. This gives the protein CASSVRVTDTQYF.

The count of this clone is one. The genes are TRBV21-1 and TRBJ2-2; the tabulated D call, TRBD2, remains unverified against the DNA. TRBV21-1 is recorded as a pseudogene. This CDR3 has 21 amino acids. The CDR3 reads CASSKRRLAFLGRRKTGELFF. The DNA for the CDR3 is TGTGCCAGCAGCAAAAGGAGGTTGGCCTTTCTCGGGAGAAGGAAAACCGGGGAGCTGTTTTTT.

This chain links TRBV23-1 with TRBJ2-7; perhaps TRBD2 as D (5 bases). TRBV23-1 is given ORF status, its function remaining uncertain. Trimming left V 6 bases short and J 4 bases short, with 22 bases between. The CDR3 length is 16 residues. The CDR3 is CASRTQTIPGRYEQYF. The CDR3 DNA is TGCGCCAGCAGGACTCAAACCATCCCGGGGAGATACGAGCAGTACTTC.

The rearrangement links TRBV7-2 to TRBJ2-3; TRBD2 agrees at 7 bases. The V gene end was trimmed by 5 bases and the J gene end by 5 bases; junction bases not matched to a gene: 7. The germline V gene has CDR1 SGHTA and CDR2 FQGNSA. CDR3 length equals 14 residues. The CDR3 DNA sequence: TGTGCCAGCAGCCACCCCTGGGGGGGAGATACGCAGTATTTT. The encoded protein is CASSHPWGGDTQYF.